These 15 T cell receptor beta chains came from one sample sequenced in a study of blood T cells in healthy people across ages. The second PCR ran roughly 6 to 12 cycles with a sample-barcoded 5' primer and J-beta primers. TCRdb re-derived calls from the 5' RACE reads in MiXCR, one entry per CDR3 protein. The table lists 550,000 to 800,000 distinct CDR3 sequences, about 21% of them singletons. Sequenced material: blood. Every receptor here comes from a man aged 70 or older in good health.

This clonotype was detected only a few times. With a much larger clone just one base away, this may be a read error. The chain links TRBV12-3 or TRBV12-4 to TRBJ1-5, with D unresolved. Trimming removed 8 bases from V and 0 bases from J, with 5 bases in between. This CDR3 has 12 residues. The CDR3 nucleotides are TGTGCCAGCGGGGATAGCAATCAGCCCCAGCATTTT. This encodes CASGDSNQPQHF.

This clonotype has at least ten counts. The chain recombines TRBV20-1 with TRBJ1-5; D gene uncertain. This CDR3 is 12 amino acids long. Germline values: CDR1 DFQATT, CDR2 SNEGSKA (reference sequence). The V end was cut by 1 base, the J end by 3 bases, with 4 bases between. CDR3 nucleotide sequence: TGCAGTGCTAGAGCCCCCAATCAGCCCCAGCATTTT. Translating it yields CSARAPNQPQHF.

This clonotype turned up a few times. V and J are TRBV28 and TRBJ2-3; TRBD1 matches at 9 bases. J gave up 6 bases and V 6 bases, and 7 bases lay outside the gene matches. The CDR3 is 14 residues long. Germline V gene data show CDR1 as MDHEN and CDR2 as SYDVKM. The CDR3 bases are TGTGCCAGCAGGCGGACAGGGGAGGGGGATACGCAGTATTTT. Translating gives CASRRTGEGDTQYF.

This clonotype was recorded many times. V gene TRBV29-1 combines with J gene TRBJ1-2; D call uncertain. V lost 3 bases to trimming and J lost 1 base, with 9 bases between them. Germline-derived CDR1 and CDR2 are SQVTM and ANQGSEA. This CDR3 comprises 13 residues. Written as DNA, the CDR3 is TGCAGCGTTGACCGGAGGATTAACTATGGCTACACCTTC. Its protein product is CSVDRRINYGYTF.

J is TRBJ1-5 and V is TRBV29-1; D remains unclear. V was clipped by 4 bases and J by 0 bases, with 7 bases between them. The CDR3 extends over 13 amino acids. Per the germline V gene, CDR1 is SQVTM and CDR2 is ANQGSEA. The CDR3 coding sequence is TGCAGCGTTGGCCTGGATAGCAATCAGCCCCAGCATTTT. Protein: CSVGLDSNQPQHF.

In its sample, this clonotype was seen a few times. The chain recombines TRBV29-1 with TRBJ2-5; no firm D call. Deletions cut 3 bases from V and 2 bases from J, with 7 bases between. CDR3 length: 12 amino acids. The germline CDR1 and CDR2 sequences are SQVTM and ANQGSEA. CDR3 coding DNA: TGCAGCGTTGACGCAGGTCAAGAGACCCAGTACTTC. Its translation: CSVDAGQETQYF.

CDR3 region: CAIGTPNTGELFF. The CDR3 region has the DNA TGTGCCATCGGGACTCCGAACACCGGGGAGCTGTTTTTT. The chain combines TRBV10-3 with TRBJ2-2; a weak D match, TRBD2 (6 bases). The germline CDR1 and CDR2 sequences are ENHRY and SYGVKD. V lost 8 bases, J lost 0 bases, and 7 bases lay in between. This CDR3 has 13 amino acids.

The chain is built from TRBV20-1 and TRBJ2-5; 11 bases align to TRBD2. The J call may not be correct, given that the DNA end is closer to TRBJ2-7. This CDR3 has 14 residues. Per germline, CDR1 DFQATT and CDR2 SNEGSKA (reference sequence). The CDR3: CSAPGGLAVYEQYF. As DNA, the CDR3 is TGCAGTGCCCCTGGGGGACTAGCGGTCTACGAGCAGTACTTC.

The V call is TRBV12-3 or TRBV12-4, the J call TRBJ2-1, with TRBD2 matching 7 bases. V dropped 1 base and J dropped 6; count of bases not matched to a gene: 6. This CDR3 region has 15 residues. CDR3 nucleotides: TGTGCCAGCAGTTTAGTCGCGGGAGTGCCCAATGAGCAGTTCTTC. Translation: CASSLVAGVPNEQFF.

The chain combines TRBV6-6 with TRBJ2-1, with unresolved D. The J call is in doubt because the DNA end fits TRBJ2-7 better. Germline V gives CDR1 MNHNY, CDR2 SVGAGI (reference sequence). The CDR3 covers 12 residues. CDR3 nucleotides: TGTGCCAGCACCCCGAACCCTTACGAGCAGTACTTC. This gives the protein CASTPNPYEQYF.

The chain recombines TRBV6-5 with TRBJ2-6, with D unclear. V was pared by 0 bases and J by 0 bases, with 18 bases between. The CDR3 totals 20 residues. From germline, CDR1 is MNHEY and CDR2 SVGAGI. CDR3 loop: CASSYSGPIIYSSGANVLTF. The DNA for the CDR3 is TGTGCCAGCAGTTACTCCGGGCCGATAATATATAGCTCTGGGGCCAACGTCCTGACTTTC.

Of note for this clonotype: Its ends do not fully match the called genes, so a read error is possible. The chain uses TRBV5-5 and TRBJ1-1; unclear D gene. CDR1 and CDR2 from the germline V gene are SGHKS and YYEKEE (reference sequence). CDR3 length: 13 amino acids. CDR3 DNA sequence: TGTGCCAGCAGCTTCGGATTGAACACTGAAACTTTCTTT. Its translation is CASSFGLNTETFF. Full variable domain (missing parts from reference TRBV5-5 and TRBJ1-1): DAGVTQSPTHLIKTRGQQVTLRCSPISGHKSVSWYQQVLGQGPQFIFQYYEKEERGRGNFPDRFSARQFPNYSSELNVNALLLGDSALYLCASSFGLNTETFFGQGTRLTVV.

V is TRBV6-1 and J is TRBJ1-4, with D maybe TRBD1 (5 bases). CDR3 length: 15 residues. V was pared by 1 base and J by 13 bases, with 19 bases between. Germline-derived CDR1 and CDR2 are MNHNS and SASEGT. The CDR3 loop reads CASSEGLTKGQRLFF. Here the CDR3 DNA reads TGTGCCAGCAGTGAAGGACTAACTAAGGGGCAGCGACTGTTTTTT.

This clonotype was recorded at least ten times. The V gene is TRBV18, the J gene TRBJ2-7, with D possibly matching TRBD2 (5 bases). Germline V gene lookup returns CDR1 KGHSH and CDR2 LQKENI. The CDR3 runs 15 residues. V was shortened by 3 bases and J by 0 bases, with 12 bases between the two germline ends. The CDR3 sequence is CASSPLGVGSYEQYF. In nucleotides, the CDR3 is TGTGCCAGCTCACCGCTCGGGGTGGGCTCCTACGAGCAGTACTTC.

V usage is TRBV7-2 and J usage is TRBJ2-7, with 7 bases fitting TRBD1. Germline loops: CDR1 SGHTA, CDR2 FQGNSA. The trim removed 5 bases at V and 10 bases at J, leaving 14 bases unmatched. The CDR3 contains 14 residues. The CDR3 here is CASSNLLASGGQYF. In DNA, the CDR3 is TGTGCCAGCAGCAACCTGTTAGCGTCAGGGGGTCAGTACTTC.